This T cell receptor beta chain was recovered during a study of T cell responses to AZD1222 COVID-19 vaccine. This table comes from immunoSEQ multiplex PCR, and its TCRdb copy is limited to in-frame clones, with some not included. The sample holds roughly 160,000 clones, roughly 92% seen once. The CDR3 totals 14 residues. Germline assignment: CDR1 SGHAT and CDR2 FQNNGV. Trimming stripped 1 base from V and 2 bases from J, with 8 bases between. The receptor comes from an adult in good health. The sequencing used peripheral blood, collected on day 0 of AZD1222 vaccination. The chain employs TRBV11-2 and TRBJ2-5, with D perhaps matching TRBD2 (5 bases). The chain's CDR3 is CASSLAEGQETQYF. The CDR3 nucleotides read TGTGCCAGCAGCTTAGCCGAGGGTCAAGAGACCCAGTACTTC.